The clone carrying this TCR beta chain has ten or more counts. CDR1 is SGHAT, CDR2 FQNNGV, per germline. Trimming pared 3 bases from V and 3 bases from J, leaving 5 bases between. The CDR3 covers 13 residues. Researchers amplified the TCR beta CDR3 regions from RNA transcripts. A set of HTBI primers served as the primers for a first-round RT-PCR of the TCR CDR3. TCRdb passed the multiplex PCR reads through MiXCR, listing each CDR3 protein once. The repertoire holds more than 450,000 distinct CDR3 sequences, with 13% to 15% as singletons. The data originate from a study of T cells in Graves' hyperthyroidism and ophthalmopathy.

The source is a woman aged 40 to 50 with Graves' hyperthyroidism. This chain joins TRBV11-2 and TRBJ1-4; D remains ambiguous. The specimen sequenced was blood. The CDR3 loop reads CASSFGSNEKLFF. The CDR3 region has the DNA TGTGCCAGCAGCTTCGGATCTAATGAAAAACTGTTTTTT.